This T cell receptor (beta chain) was recovered during a study of control samples from healthy donors and cancer patients. Clones were read by immunoSEQ multiplex PCR, and TCRdb kept only the in-frame ones, dropping some. In the table there are 120,000 to 150,000 clones, over 85% of which are singletons. Germline CDR1 and CDR2: KGHSH and LQKENI. V dropped 0 bases and J dropped 1; count of bases not matched to a gene: 7. The CDR3 runs 17 residues. Sequenced: blood. The receptor was isolated from a young man in good health. V is TRBV18 and J is TRBJ2-7; 9 bases map to TRBD2. DNA for the CDR3: TGTGCCAGCTCACCACCGATTGCGGGAGGGCCATCCTACGAGCAGTACTTC. Its protein is CASSPPIAGGPSYEQYF.